What follows is one T cell receptor (beta chain) and its context. The data derive from a study of blood T cell repertoires in COVID-19. At the level of the study: Spain, Italy and the United States supplied samples that represented acute and convalescent COVID-19.

In the original analysis: Using reference gene primer amplification, nucleated cell counts were estimated. TCRdb's table, derived via immunoSEQ multiplex PCR, lists solely in-frame clones and lacks some. The DNA was the basis for D and trimming; V, J and clone size are from that table. The sample records roughly 99,000 clones, over 80% being singletons. V lost 5 bases to trimming and J lost 5 bases, with 15 bases between them. The CDR3 runs to 14 residues. Germline lookup yields CDR1 SGHVS and CDR2 FQNEAQ. The genes are TRBV7-8 and TRBJ1-1; the D is unclear. Sequenced: peripheral blood. The clonotype comes from a woman aged 25 to 45 with acute or convalescent COVID-19. The DNA for the CDR3 is TGTGCCAGCAGCCACCTGGGCCGGGGTACTGAAGCTTTCTTT. Translating gives CASSHLGRGTEAFF.